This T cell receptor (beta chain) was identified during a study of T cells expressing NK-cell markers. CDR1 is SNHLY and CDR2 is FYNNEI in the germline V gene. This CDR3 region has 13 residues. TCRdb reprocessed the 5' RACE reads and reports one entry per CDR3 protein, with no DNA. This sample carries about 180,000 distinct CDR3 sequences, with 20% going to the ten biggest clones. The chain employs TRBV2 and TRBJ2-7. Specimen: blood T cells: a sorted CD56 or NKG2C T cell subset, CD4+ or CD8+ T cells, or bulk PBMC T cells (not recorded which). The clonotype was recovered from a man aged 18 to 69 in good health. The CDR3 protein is CASRRIPPYEQYF.